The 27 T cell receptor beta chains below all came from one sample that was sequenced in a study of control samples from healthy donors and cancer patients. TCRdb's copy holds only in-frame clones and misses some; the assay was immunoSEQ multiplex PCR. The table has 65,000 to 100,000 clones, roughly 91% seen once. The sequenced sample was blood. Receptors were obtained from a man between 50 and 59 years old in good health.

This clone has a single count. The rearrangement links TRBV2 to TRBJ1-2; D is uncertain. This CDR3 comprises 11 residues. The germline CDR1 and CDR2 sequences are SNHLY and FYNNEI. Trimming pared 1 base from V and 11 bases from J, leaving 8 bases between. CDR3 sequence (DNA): TGTGCCAGCAGTGAAGATTATTTTTACACCTTC. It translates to CASSEDYFYTF.

The CDR3 reads CATSETRTGKNIQYF. The DNA of the CDR3 is TGTGCCACCAGTGAGACCAGGACGGGCAAAAACATTCAGTACTTC. V is TRBV24-1 and J is TRBJ2-4; D remains ambiguous. CDR1 is KGHDR, CDR2 SFDVKD, per germline. V gave up 4 bases and J gave up 3 bases, with 12 bases separating them. The CDR3 runs to 15 residues.

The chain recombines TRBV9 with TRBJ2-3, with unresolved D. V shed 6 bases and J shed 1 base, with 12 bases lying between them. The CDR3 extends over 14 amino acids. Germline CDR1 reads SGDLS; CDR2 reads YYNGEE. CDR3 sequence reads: CASNVFSGTDTQYF. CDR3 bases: TGTGCCAGCAACGTTTTTTCTGGCACAGATACGCAGTATTTT.

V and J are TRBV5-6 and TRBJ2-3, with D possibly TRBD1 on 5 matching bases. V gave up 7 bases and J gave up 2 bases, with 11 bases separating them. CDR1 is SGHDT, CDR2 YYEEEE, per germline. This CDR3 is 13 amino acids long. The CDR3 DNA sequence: TGTGCCAGCCTTGGTGGGGCCACAGATACGCAGTATTTT. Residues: CASLGGATDTQYF. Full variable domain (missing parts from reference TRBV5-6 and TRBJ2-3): DAGVTQSPTHLIKTRGQQVTLRCSPKSGHDTVSWYQQALGQGPQFIFQYYEEEERQRGNFPDRFSGHQFPNYSSELNVNALLLGDSALYLCASLGGATDTQYFGPGTRLTVL.

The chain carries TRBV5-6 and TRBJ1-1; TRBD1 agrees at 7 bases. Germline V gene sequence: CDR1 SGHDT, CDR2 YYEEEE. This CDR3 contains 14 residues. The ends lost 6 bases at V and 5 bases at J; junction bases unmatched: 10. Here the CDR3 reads CASTPQGLGTEAFF. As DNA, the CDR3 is TGTGCCAGCACCCCACAGGGGTTAGGAACTGAAGCTTTCTTT.

CDR3 coding DNA: TGTGCCAGCAGCTTCCCAGTCGGAGGACGAAGCGACGAGCAGTACTTC. This encodes CASSFPVGGRSDEQYF. The V and J genes are TRBV11-2 and TRBJ2-7, with D perhaps matching TRBD2 (5 bases). Germline CDR1 is SGHAT and CDR2 is FQNNGV. Trimming stripped 3 bases from V and 5 bases from J, with 20 bases between. CDR3 length: 16 residues.

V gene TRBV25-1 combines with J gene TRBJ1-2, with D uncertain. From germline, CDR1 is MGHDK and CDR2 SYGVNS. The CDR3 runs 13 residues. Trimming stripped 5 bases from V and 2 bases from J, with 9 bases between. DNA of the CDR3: TGTGCCAGCAGTTTGGGTCAAAACTATGGCTACACCTTC. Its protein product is CASSLGQNYGYTF.

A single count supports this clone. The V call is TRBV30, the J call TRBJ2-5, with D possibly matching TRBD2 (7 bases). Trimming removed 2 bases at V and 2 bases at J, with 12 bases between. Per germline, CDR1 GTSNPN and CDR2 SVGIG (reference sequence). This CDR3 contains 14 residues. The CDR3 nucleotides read TGTGCCTGGAGTATAGGGGGAGGGCAAGAGACCCAGTACTTC. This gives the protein CAWSIGGGQETQYF.

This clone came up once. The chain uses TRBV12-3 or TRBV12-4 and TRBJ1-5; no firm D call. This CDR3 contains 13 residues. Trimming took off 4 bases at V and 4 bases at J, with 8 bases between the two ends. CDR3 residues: CASSWAGNQPQHF. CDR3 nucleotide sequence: TGTGCCAGCAGTTGGGCGGGAAATCAGCCCCAGCATTTT.

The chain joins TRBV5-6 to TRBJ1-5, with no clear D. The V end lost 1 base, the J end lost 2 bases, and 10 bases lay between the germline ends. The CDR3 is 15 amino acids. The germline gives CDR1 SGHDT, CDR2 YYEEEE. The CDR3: CASSLLREGNQPQHF. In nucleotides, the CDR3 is TGTGCCAGCAGCTTGTTAAGGGAAGGCAATCAGCCCCAGCATTTT.

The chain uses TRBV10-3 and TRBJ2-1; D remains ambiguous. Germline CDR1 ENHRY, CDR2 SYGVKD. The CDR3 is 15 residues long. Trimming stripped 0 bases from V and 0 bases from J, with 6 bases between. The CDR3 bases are TGTGCCATCAGTGAGTCCACAAGCTCCTACAATGAGCAGTTCTTC. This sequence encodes CAISESTSSYNEQFF.

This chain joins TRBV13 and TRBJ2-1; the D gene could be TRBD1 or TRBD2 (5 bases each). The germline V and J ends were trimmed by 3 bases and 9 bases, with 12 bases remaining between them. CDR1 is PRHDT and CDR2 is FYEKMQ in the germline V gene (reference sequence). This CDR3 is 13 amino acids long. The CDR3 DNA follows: TGTGCCAGCAGCTTGTTCGGGACGGGTGAGCAGTTCTTC. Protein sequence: CASSLFGTGEQFF. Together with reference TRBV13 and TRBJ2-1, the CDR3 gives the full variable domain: AAGVIQSPRHLIKEKRETATLKCYPIPRHDTVYWYQQGPGQDPQFLISFYEKMQSDKGSIPDRFSAQQFSDYHSELNMSSLELGDSALYFCASSLFGTGEQFFGPGTRLTVL.

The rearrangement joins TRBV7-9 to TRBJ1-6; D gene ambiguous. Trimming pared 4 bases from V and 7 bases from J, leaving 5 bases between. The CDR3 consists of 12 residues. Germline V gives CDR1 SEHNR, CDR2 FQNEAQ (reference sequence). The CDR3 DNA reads TGTGCCAGCAGCTCAGTAAATTCACCCCTCCACTTT. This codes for CASSSVNSPLHF.

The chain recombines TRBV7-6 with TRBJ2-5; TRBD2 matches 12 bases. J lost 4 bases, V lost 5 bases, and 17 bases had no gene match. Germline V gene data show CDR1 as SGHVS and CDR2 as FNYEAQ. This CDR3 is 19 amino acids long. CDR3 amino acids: CASSIGLAGPPLGIETQYF. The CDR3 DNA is TGTGCCAGCAGCATTGGACTAGCGGGGCCCCCATTGGGAATAGAGACCCAGTACTTC.

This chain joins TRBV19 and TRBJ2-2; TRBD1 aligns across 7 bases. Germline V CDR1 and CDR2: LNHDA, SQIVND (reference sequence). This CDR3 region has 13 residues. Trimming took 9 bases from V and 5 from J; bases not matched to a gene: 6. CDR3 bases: TGTGCCAGCGTCGACAGGGCGACCGGGGAGCTGTTTTTT. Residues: CASVDRATGELFF.

The CDR3 reads CASSIEYGSNNQPQHF. The CDR3, as DNA: TGTGCCAGTAGTATAGAATACGGTTCGAACAATCAGCCCCAGCATTTT. The V and J genes are TRBV19 and TRBJ1-5; D remains ambiguous. The germline gives CDR1 LNHDA, CDR2 SQIVND (reference sequence). V lost 0 bases to trimming and J lost 3 bases, with 12 bases between them. The CDR3 has 16 residues.

CDR3 nucleotide sequence: TGTGCCAGCAGTGAAGCTGAGGGTGTTCAGCCCCAGCATTTT. Residues: CASSEAEGVQPQHF. The gene calls are TRBV6-1 and TRBJ1-5; D is unresolved. CDR3 length: 14 amino acids. CDR1 and CDR2 (germline): MNHNS, SASEGT. V was pared by 0 bases and J by 6 bases, with 9 bases between.

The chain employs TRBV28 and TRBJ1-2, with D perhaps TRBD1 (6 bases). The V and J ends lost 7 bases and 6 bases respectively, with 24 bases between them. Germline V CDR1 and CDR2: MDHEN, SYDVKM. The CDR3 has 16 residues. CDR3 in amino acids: CASIEQGGPKSHGYTF. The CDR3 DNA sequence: TGTGCCAGCATTGAACAGGGTGGGCCTAAGTCCCATGGCTACACCTTC.

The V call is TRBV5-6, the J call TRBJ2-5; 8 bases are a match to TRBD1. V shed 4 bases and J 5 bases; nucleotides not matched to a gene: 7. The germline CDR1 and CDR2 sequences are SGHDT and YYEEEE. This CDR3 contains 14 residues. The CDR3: CASSQGQVSETQYF. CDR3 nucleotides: TGTGCCAGCAGCCAGGGACAGGTCTCGGAGACCCAGTACTTC.

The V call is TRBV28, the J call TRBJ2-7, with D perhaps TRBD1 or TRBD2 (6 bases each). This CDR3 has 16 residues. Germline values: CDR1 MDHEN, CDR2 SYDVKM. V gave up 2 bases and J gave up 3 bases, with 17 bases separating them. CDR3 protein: CASSLGGRLKHYEQYF. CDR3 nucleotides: TGTGCCAGCAGTTTAGGGGGGCGCTTGAAACACTACGAGCAGTACTTC. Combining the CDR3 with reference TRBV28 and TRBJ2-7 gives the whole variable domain DVKVTQSSRYLVKRTGEKVFLECVQDMDHENMFWYRQDPGLGLRLIYFSYDVKMKEKGDIPEGYSVSREKKERFSLILESASTNQTSMYLCASSLGGRLKHYEQYFGPGTRLTVT.

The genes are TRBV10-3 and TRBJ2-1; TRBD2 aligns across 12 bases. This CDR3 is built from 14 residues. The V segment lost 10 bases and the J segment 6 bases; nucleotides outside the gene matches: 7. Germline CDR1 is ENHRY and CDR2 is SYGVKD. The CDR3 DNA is TGTGCCAACTCGCTAGCGGGGGGGGGCAATGAGCAGTTCTTC. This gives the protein CANSLAGGGNEQFF.

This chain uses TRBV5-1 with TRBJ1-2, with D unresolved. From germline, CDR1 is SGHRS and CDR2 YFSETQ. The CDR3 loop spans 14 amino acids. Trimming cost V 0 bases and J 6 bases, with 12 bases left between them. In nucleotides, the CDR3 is TGCGCCAGCAGCTTGGGTGACGACCGCCATGGCTACACCTTC. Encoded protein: CASSLGDDRHGYTF.

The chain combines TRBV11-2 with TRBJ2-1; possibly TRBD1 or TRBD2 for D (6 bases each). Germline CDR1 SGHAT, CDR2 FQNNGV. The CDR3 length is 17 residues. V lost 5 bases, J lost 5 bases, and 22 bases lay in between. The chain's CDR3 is CASSPRSSAPGDNEQFF. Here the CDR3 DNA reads TGTGCCAGCAGCCCACGTTCTAGCGCCCCAGGGGACAATGAGCAGTTCTTC.

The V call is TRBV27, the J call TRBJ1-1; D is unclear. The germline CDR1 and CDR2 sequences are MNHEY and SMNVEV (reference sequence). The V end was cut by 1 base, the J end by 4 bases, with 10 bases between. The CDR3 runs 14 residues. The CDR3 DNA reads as TGTGCCAGCAGTTTATTTTTCACGGGCACTGAAGCTTTCTTT. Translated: CASSLFFTGTEAFF.

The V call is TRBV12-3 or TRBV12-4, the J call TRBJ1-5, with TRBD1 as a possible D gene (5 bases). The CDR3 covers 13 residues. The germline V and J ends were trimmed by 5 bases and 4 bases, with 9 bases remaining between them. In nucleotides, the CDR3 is TGTGCCAGCAGTCCTCCAGGGAATCAGCCCCAGCATTTT. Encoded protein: CASSPPGNQPQHF.

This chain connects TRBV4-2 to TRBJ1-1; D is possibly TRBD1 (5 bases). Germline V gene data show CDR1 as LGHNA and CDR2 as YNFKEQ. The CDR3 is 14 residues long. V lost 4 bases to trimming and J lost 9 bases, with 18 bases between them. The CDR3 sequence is CASSPAPRESKAFF. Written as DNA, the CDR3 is TGTGCCAGCAGCCCGGCCCCCAGGGAGTCGAAAGCTTTCTTT.

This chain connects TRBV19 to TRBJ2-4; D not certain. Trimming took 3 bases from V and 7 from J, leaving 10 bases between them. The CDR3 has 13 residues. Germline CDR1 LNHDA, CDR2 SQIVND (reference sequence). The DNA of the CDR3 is TGTGCCAGTAGTATTCGCGGTTTGAACATTCAGTACTTC. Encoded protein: CASSIRGLNIQYF.